Below, one T cell receptor (beta chain) is given with its context. The antigen remains undetermined. The final CDR3 position lacks the conserved phenylalanine or tryptophan, pointing to a likely read error. The data derive from a study of tumor-infiltrating lymphocytes in primary liver carcinoma. Study-wide context: There were roughly 3.5 to 8 million productive TCRbeta reads per sample, a yield similar across tissue types.

The CDR3 sequence is 14 residues long. Without any cell sorting, about 19-30 mg of bulk tissue yielded co-extracted RNA and DNA. Whole-study results and caveats: Tumors had a significantly higher top-250-clone fraction than blood (p = 0.039).

Constant-region priming of about 500 ng total RNA yielded TCR beta cDNA. Three-round nested multiplex PCR performed with slightly modified ARM-PCR produced the TCR beta libraries. Primers for the first two PCR rounds were TRBV1-TRBV30 forward primers and a C-beta reverse primer (roughly 9 cycles per round). One entry per CDR3 protein results from TCRdb running MiXCR on the multiplex PCR reads. The sample lists some 190,000 distinct CDR3 sequences; around 81% were seen once. This chain connects TRBV12-3 or TRBV12-4 to TRBJ1-2; a weak D match, TRBD1 (5 bases). Sequencing input: tumor tissue from primary liver carcinoma. The TCR sequence derives from a middle-aged man with primary liver carcinoma and hepatitis B virus infection. The CDR3 region has the DNA TGTACCAGCAGCTCCTCGGGGACTAACTGTGGCTACACCATC. Protein product: CTSSSSGTNCGYTI.